This is a list of T cell receptor beta chains from one sample in a study of T cell responses to AZD1222 COVID-19 vaccine. The assay was immunoSEQ multiplex PCR, and TCRdb's table has in-frame clones only and misses some. The sample has about 140,000 clones, 85% to 95% seen once. The specimen comprised peripheral blood, sampled on day 0 of AZD1222 vaccination. The receptors shown here come from an adult in good health. CDR3s include the opening cysteine and the closing phenylalanine or tryptophan.

j_call v_call cdr3_aa
TRBJ2-1 TRBV6-5 CASSYSGPNEQFF
TRBJ2-3 TRBV9 CASSFFGGATDTQYF
TRBJ1-1 TRBV5-1 CASMNPRQGVTEAFF
TRBJ2-5 TRBV5-1 CASSLHRGEETQYF
TRBJ1-2 TRBV28 CASSLGQGGGYTF
TRBJ1-5 TRBV4-1 CASSQVGANQPQHF
TRBJ2-7 TRBV3-1/TRBV3-2 CASSQPSGHEQYF
TRBJ1-2 TRBV28 CATLFRGGGYTF
TRBJ2-3 TRBV15 CATSRGPGATDTQYF
TRBJ2-7 TRBV7-2 CASSRHKLGSYEQYF
TRBJ2-1 TRBV4-1 CASSPHSSGGYNEQFF
TRBJ1-1 TRBV6-5 CASSYSQGLNTEAFF
TRBJ2-3 TRBV5-1 CASSLIAGVTGDTQYF
TRBJ2-3 TRBV6-5 CASSSTADTQYF
TRBJ1-5 TRBV21-1 CASSSADRAVQPQHF
TRBJ1-1 TRBV6-6 CASSYSAGVFDTEAFF
TRBJ1-1 TRBV6-5 CASSYSSGAEAFF
TRBJ1-2 TRBV30 CAWRRTVSSYGYTF
TRBJ1-2 TRBV28 CASSSGQPANYGYTF
TRBJ1-5 TRBV5-1 CASSLVGGNQPQHF
TRBJ1-5 TRBV4-2 CASSQDHGGRDQPQHF
TRBJ1-3 TRBV7-9 CASSSRDRANTIYF
TRBJ2-6 TRBV9 CASSVDLRGANVLTF
TRBJ2-1 TRBV7-6 CASSPRQGIHNEQFF
TRBJ1-6 TRBV7-9 CASSAESGVVRDLHF
TRBJ2-2 TRBV15 CATSRGQGGGTGELFF
TRBJ2-1 TRBV11-3 CASRPNGGAYKEQFF
TRBJ2-5 TRBV6-4 CASSSTSGGPVRKTQYF
TRBJ1-6 TRBV6-2/TRBV6-3 CASSYLSPLHF
TRBJ1-6 TRBV4-1 CASSQTPGPTDNSPLHF
TRBJ2-2 TRBV5-1 CASSLTGYTGELFF
TRBJ2-7 TRBV5-6 CASSLEGSSYEQYF
TRBJ1-1 TRBV7-9 CASSLQGEAGNTEAFF
TRBJ2-7 TRBV2 CASRRTDLSEQYF
TRBJ1-5 TRBV6-2/TRBV6-3 CASSYSLKGASNQPQHF
TRBJ1-2 TRBV24-1 CATSEPGLFYGYTF
TRBJ1-6 TRBV6-4 CASSPALDNSPLHF
TRBJ1-1 TRBV18 CASSTEGSSTEAFF
TRBJ1-2 TRBV6-2/TRBV6-3 CASSYFAAGGSTDGYTF
TRBJ2-1 TRBV5-8 CASSLTREYEQFF
TRBJ1-2 TRBV5-8 CASSLWSDNYGYTF
TRBJ1-1 TRBV6-1 CASSDNLGQNTEAFF
TRBJ1-6 TRBV5-4 CASSYGSNSPLHF
TRBJ1-2 TRBV12-5 CASGSQLGTYTF
TRBJ2-3 TRBV5-1 CASSLGVLASTDTQYF
TRBJ1-1 TRBV10-2 CASTKPGQGTEAFF
TRBJ2-2 TRBV2 CASSNGGVATGELFF
TRBJ1-2 TRBV2 CATTLNYGYTF
TRBJ1-1 TRBV12-3/TRBV12-4 CASRIRGSAFF
TRBJ2-5 TRBV5-1 CASSSGLAKETQYF
TRBJ2-3 TRBV25-1 CASSEWVGVTSTDTQYF
TRBJ2-1 TRBV14 CASTQGLAAYNEQFF
TRBJ2-7 TRBV3-1/TRBV3-2 CASSDTGSYSYEQYF